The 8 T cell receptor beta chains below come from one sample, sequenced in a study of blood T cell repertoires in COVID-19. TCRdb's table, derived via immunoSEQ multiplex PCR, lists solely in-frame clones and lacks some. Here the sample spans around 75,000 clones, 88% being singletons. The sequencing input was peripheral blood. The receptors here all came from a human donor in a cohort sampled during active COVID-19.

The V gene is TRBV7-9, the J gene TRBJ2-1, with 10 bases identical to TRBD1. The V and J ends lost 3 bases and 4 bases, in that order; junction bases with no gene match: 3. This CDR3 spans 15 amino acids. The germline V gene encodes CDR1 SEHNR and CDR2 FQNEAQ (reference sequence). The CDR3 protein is CASSFPGQGYNEQFF. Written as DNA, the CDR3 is TGTGCCAGCAGCTTCCCGGGACAGGGGTACAATGAGCAGTTCTTC.

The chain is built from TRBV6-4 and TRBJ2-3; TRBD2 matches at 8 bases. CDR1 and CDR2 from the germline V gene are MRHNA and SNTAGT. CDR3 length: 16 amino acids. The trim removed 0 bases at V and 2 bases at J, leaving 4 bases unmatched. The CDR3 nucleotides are TGTGCCAGCAGTGACTCCACTAGCGGTTACACAGATACGCAGTATTTT. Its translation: CASSDSTSGYTDTQYF.

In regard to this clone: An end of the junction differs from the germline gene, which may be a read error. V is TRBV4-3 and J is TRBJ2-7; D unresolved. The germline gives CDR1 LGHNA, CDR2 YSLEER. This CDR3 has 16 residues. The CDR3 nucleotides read TGCGCCAGCGGCCAAGATCTGGTCCTTACTGCATCCGAGCAGTACTTC. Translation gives CASGQDLVLTASEQYF.

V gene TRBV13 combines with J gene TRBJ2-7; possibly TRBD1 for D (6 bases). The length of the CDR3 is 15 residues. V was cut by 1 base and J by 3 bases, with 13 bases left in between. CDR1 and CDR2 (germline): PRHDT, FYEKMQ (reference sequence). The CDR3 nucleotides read TGTGCCAGCAGCTTAGTCGGCAGGGGAATCTACGAGCAGTACTTC. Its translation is CASSLVGRGIYEQYF.

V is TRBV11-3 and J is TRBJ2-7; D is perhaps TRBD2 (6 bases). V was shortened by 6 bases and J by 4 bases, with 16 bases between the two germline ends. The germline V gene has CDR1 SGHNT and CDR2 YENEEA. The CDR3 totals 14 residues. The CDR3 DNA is TGTGCCAGCAGTTCGGCGGGGAATGGGTACGAGCAGTACTTC. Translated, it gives CASSSAGNGYEQYF.

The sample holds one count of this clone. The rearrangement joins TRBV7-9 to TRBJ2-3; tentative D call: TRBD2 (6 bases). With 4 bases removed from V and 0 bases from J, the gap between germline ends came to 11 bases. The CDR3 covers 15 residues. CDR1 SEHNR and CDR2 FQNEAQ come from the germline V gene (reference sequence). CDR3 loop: CASSSTGLSTDTQYF. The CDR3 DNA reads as TGTGCCAGCAGCTCTACGGGACTGAGCACAGATACGCAGTATTTT. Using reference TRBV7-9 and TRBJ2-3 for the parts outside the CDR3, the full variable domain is DTGVSQNPRHKITKRGQNVTFRCDPISEHNRLYWYRQTLGQGPEFLTYFQNEAQLEKSRLLSDRFSAERPKGSFSTLEIQRTEQGDSAMYLCASSSTGLSTDTQYFGPGTRLTVL.

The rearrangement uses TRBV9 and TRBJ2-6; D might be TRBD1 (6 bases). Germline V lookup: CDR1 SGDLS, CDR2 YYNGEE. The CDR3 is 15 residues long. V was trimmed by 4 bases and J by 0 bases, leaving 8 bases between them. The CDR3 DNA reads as TGTGCCAGCAGCCCACAGGGCTCTGGGGCCAACGTCCTGACTTTC. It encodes CASSPQGSGANVLTF.

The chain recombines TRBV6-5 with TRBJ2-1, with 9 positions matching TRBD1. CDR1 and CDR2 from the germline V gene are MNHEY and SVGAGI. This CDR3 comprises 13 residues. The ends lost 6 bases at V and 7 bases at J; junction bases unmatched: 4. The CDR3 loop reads CASRGQGLNEQFF. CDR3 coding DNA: TGTGCCAGCAGGGGACAGGGTTTAAATGAGCAGTTCTTC.